Sequencing of this TCR beta chain was carried out in a study of blood T cell repertoires in COVID-19. Assay used: immunoSEQ multiplex PCR; TCRdb lists only in-frame clones, some missing. The sample has over 120,000 clones, about 79% seen once. The CDR3 sequence is 15 residues long. Germline V gene data show CDR1 as MNHEY and CDR2 as SVGEGT. Germline trimming cut 5 bases from V and 12 bases from J; bases unmatched to any gene: 11. The clonotype was recovered from a man aged 45 to 65 who had recovered from COVID-19. The chain combines TRBV6-2 or TRBV6-3 with TRBJ2-1, with 12 nucleotides matching TRBD2. The source material was PBMCs or T cells enriched from blood (not recorded which). The DNA of the CDR3 is TGTGCCAGCAGTGACCGACTAGCGGGGGCCCCTGGGCAGTTCTTC. It translates to CASSDRLAGAPGQFF.